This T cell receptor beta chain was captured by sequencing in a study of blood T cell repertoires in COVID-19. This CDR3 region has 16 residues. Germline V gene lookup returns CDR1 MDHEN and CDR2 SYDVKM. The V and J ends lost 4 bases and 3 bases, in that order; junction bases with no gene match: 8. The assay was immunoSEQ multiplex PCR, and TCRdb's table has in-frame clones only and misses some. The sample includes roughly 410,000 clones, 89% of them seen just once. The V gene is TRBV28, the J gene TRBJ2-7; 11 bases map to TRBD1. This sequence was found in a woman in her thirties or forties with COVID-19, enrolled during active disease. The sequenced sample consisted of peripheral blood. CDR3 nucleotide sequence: TGTGCCAGCAGTTCCTCCGGGACAGGGGGGCACTACGAGCAGTACTTC. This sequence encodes CASSSSGTGGHYEQYF. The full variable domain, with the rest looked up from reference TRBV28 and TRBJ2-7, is DVKVTQSSRYLVKRTGEKVFLECVQDMDHENMFWYRQDPGLGLRLIYFSYDVKMKEKGDIPEGYSVSREKKERFSLILESASTNQTSMYLCASSSSGTGGHYEQYFGPGTRLTVT.